The 30 T cell receptor beta chains listed next were all sequenced from one sample in a study of T-cell memory formation after mild COVID-19 (dated by TCRdb to the early 2020s). The method was 5' RACE. The sequencer listed for this sample is Illumina NovaSeq 6000. TCRdb trimmed public reads at Q25 via fastp, called clones via MiXCR and kept in-frame beta chains. One record per CDR3 amino acid sequence lists the most common genes and DNA. The sample yields about 270,000 distinct CDR3 sequences; approximately 16% were counted once. Under 25% of the sample belongs to the ten largest clones. The source material was PBMCs or a T cell subset sorted from them (not recorded which). The origin of the receptors is a young man who had mild COVID-19 (a few samples of this study predate the infection). The sample titles of this study are shuffled in the database, so cell type and time point are left out; the donor was told from shared clones.

This chain connects TRBV7-8 to TRBJ1-1; 9 bases fit TRBD1. Losses at the gene ends were 2 bases for V and 4 bases for J; bases not matched to a gene: 5. The CDR3 covers 15 residues. Germline assignment: CDR1 SGHVS and CDR2 FQNEAQ. The CDR3 DNA follows: TGTGCCAGCAGCTTAAGGGGACAGGGACCCACTGAAGCTTTCTTT. It translates to CASSLRGQGPTEAFF. The variable domain in full, completed from reference TRBV7-8 and TRBJ1-1, reads GAGVSQSPRYKVAKRGQDVALRCDPISGHVSLFWYQQALGQGPEFLTYFQNEAQLDKSGLPSDRFFAERPEGSVSTLKIQRTQQEDSAVYLCASSLRGQGPTEAFFGQGTRLTVV.

Ten or more counts support this clonotype. This chain connects TRBV4-3 to TRBJ2-3, with 8 bases fitting TRBD2. The CDR3 runs 16 residues. The J segment lost 6 bases and the V segment lost 4 bases, leaving 12 bases of the junction unmatched. CDR1 and CDR2 from the germline V gene are LGHNA and YSLEER. This CDR3 is CASSPRRGGGSDTQYF. CDR3 DNA sequence: TGCGCCAGCAGCCCCCGACGGGGGGGCGGGTCGGATACGCAGTATTTT.

The sample holds a few counts of this clonotype. The chain is built from TRBV7-9 and TRBJ2-2; D unclear. Looked up from germline, CDR1 is SEHNR and CDR2 is FQNEAQ (reference sequence). V was trimmed by 7 bases and J by 6 bases, leaving 3 bases between them. This CDR3 comprises 10 residues. The CDR3: CASIPGELFF. The DNA for the CDR3 is TGTGCCAGCATCCCCGGGGAGCTGTTTTTT. Drawing the rest from reference TRBV7-9 and TRBJ2-2, the complete variable domain is DTGVSQNPRHKITKRGQNVTFRCDPISEHNRLYWYRQTLGQGPEFLTYFQNEAQLEKSRLLSDRFSAERPKGSFSTLEIQRTEQGDSAMYLCASIPGELFFGEGSRLTVL.

The V call is TRBV5-5, the J call TRBJ2-6, with TRBD1 identical over 8 bases. The CDR3 consists of 17 residues. V was clipped by 4 bases and J by 0 bases; unmatched bases: 6. The germline V gene encodes CDR1 SGHKS and CDR2 YYEKEE (reference sequence). The CDR3 DNA reads as TGTGCCAGCAGCCACGGACAGGGAAGCTCTGGGGCCAACGTCCTGACTTTC. Protein sequence: CASSHGQGSSGANVLTF. Using reference TRBV5-5 and TRBJ2-6 for the parts outside the CDR3, the full variable domain is DAGVTQSPTHLIKTRGQQVTLRCSPISGHKSVSWYQQVLGQGPQFIFQYYEKEERGRGNFPDRFSARQFPNYSSELNVNALLLGDSALYLCASSHGQGSSGANVLTFGAGSRLTVL.

The chain couples TRBV4-1 to TRBJ1-1; D unresolved. The CDR3 runs 15 residues. Between the trimmed V and J ends, which lost 3 bases and 3 bases, there was a span of 14 bases. Germline V gene lookup returns CDR1 MGHRA and CDR2 YSYEKL. CDR3 nucleotides: TGCGCCAGCAGCCACCAACACCCCGCGGACACTGAAGCTTTCTTT. This sequence encodes CASSHQHPADTEAFF.

The J gene is TRBJ1-1, the V gene TRBV30; D is ambiguous. Germline lookup yields CDR1 GTSNPN and CDR2 SVGIG (reference sequence). There are 13 residues in the CDR3. V shed 1 base and J shed 11 bases, with 17 bases lying between them. CDR3 nucleotide sequence: TGTGCCTGGAGTGAGTTACTACAAGAAGGGGCTTTCTTT. It is translated as CAWSELLQEGAFF.

The gene calls are TRBV6-5 and TRBJ1-6; D not resolved. Germline V gives CDR1 MNHEY, CDR2 SVGAGI. CDR3 length equals 13 residues. The ends were cut back, 4 bases at V and 7 bases at J, with 8 bases in the middle. CDR3 nucleotide sequence: TGTGCCAGCAGTTCCCTCCTGAATTCACCCCTCCACTTT. Its protein product is CASSSLLNSPLHF.

This chain connects TRBV27 to TRBJ1-1; no firm D call. Trimming took 6 bases from V and 1 from J, leaving 15 bases between them. This CDR3 spans 15 amino acids. Looked up from germline, CDR1 is MNHEY and CDR2 is SMNVEV (reference sequence). The CDR3, as DNA: TGTGCCAGCAGGCCATACCAGCAAACGAACACTGAAGCTTTCTTT. It yields the protein CASRPYQQTNTEAFF.

This clonotype occurred a few times. The rearrangement links TRBV6-2 or TRBV6-3 to TRBJ2-2, with 7 bases identical to TRBD1. The germline V gene has CDR1 MNHEY and CDR2 SVGEGT. The V segment lost 8 bases and the J segment 2 bases; nucleotides outside the gene matches: 8. This CDR3 is built from 15 residues. The CDR3 DNA reads TGTGCCAGCGGCTACGGACAGGATAACACCGGGGAGCTGTTTTTT. This sequence encodes CASGYGQDNTGELFF.

This clonotype was seen repeatedly, ten times or more. This sequence joins TRBV4-3 and TRBJ1-2; the D is unclear. Deletions cut 0 bases from V and 8 bases from J, with 13 bases between. This CDR3 region has 14 residues. The germline V gene encodes CDR1 LGHNA and CDR2 YSLEER. CDR3 DNA sequence: TGCGCCAGCAGCCAAGAACAGTTGCTAAACGGCTACACCTTC. Translation: CASSQEQLLNGYTF.

The V and J genes are TRBV7-2 and TRBJ2-3; unclear D gene. Germline values: CDR1 SGHTA, CDR2 FQGNSA. V lost 5 bases to trimming and J lost 4 bases, with 13 bases between them. The CDR3 is 14 residues long. CDR3 bases: TGTGCCAGCAGCCCCCCGTGGCCCCCAGATACGCAGTATTTT. This gives the protein CASSPPWPPDTQYF. The entire variable domain, with the rest obtained from reference TRBV7-2 and TRBJ2-3, is as follows: GAGVSQSPSNKVTEKGKDVELRCDPISGHTALYWYRQSLGQGLEFLIYFQGNSAPDKSGLPSDRFSAERTGGSVSTLTIQRTQQEDSAVYLCASSPPWPPDTQYFGPGTRLTVL.

J is TRBJ2-3 and V is TRBV5-1, with a tentative D call TRBD1 (6 bases). V was trimmed by 6 bases and J by 0 bases, leaving 29 bases between them. CDR1 and CDR2 (germline): SGHRS, YFSETQ. The CDR3 totals 20 residues. The CDR3 reads CASNGRGSGRGESSTDTQYF. The CDR3 DNA reads TGCGCCAGCAATGGCCGTGGCTCCGGCAGGGGTGAATCTAGCACAGATACGCAGTATTTT.

This clonotype appeared a few times. This sequence joins TRBV20-1 and TRBJ2-7; 9 bases match TRBD1. The CDR3 is made up of 13 amino acids. Germline V gene sequence: CDR1 DFQATT, CDR2 SNEGSKA (reference sequence). Trimming at V came to 3 bases and at J to 4 bases, leaving 4 bases not matched to a gene. CDR3 nucleotide sequence: TGCAGTGCTAGCCGGGACAGGGAATACGAGCAGTACTTC. Translating gives CSASRDREYEQYF.

V gene TRBV6-2 or TRBV6-3 combines with J gene TRBJ2-7; TRBD1 aligns across 8 bases. The CDR3 has 12 residues. Unmatched junction bases numbered 6, after V lost 11 bases and J lost 3 bases. The germline V gene has CDR1 MNHEY and CDR2 SVGEGT. The CDR3 sequence: CACHGQGYEQYF. The CDR3 DNA reads as TGTGCCTGCCACGGACAGGGCTACGAGCAGTACTTC.

This clonotype was seen ten or more times. The rearrangement links TRBV3-2 to TRBJ2-7; the tabulated D call, TRBD1, remains unverified against the DNA. TRBV3-2 is a pseudogene. CDR3 length: 14 residues. The CDR3: CASSQETGGYEQYV. In DNA, the CDR3 is TGTGCCAGCAGCCAAGAGACAGGGGGCTACGAGCAGTACGTC.

J is TRBJ1-1 and V is TRBV20-1; no firm D call. This CDR3 spans 12 amino acids. V was cut by 6 bases and J by 1 base, with 9 bases left in between. Germline V lookup: CDR1 DFQATT, CDR2 SNEGSKA (reference sequence). DNA for the CDR3: TGCAGTGCCACGACACCGAACACTGAAGCTTTCTTT. Translated: CSATTPNTEAFF.

The V gene is TRBV7-2, the J gene TRBJ1-2; D might be TRBD1 (5 bases). Germline V gives CDR1 SGHTA, CDR2 FQGNSA. With 5 bases removed from V and 2 bases from J, the gap between germline ends came to 15 bases. This CDR3 comprises 15 residues. The DNA for the CDR3 is TGTGCCAGCAGCCTTGGGGCACCATCGAACTATGGCTACACCTTC. Protein sequence: CASSLGAPSNYGYTF.

This clonotype has more than one count but fewer than ten. The chain links TRBV7-2 to TRBJ1-2, with D perhaps matching TRBD1 (5 bases). V lost 7 bases to trimming and J lost 2 bases, with 14 bases between them. Germline V gives CDR1 SGHTA, CDR2 FQGNSA. The CDR3 extends over 14 amino acids. CDR3 protein: CASTALGQNYGYTF. CDR3 bases: TGTGCCAGCACGGCCCTGGGGCAAAACTATGGCTACACCTTC. The whole variable domain, filled in from reference TRBV7-2 and TRBJ1-2, reads GAGVSQSPSNKVTEKGKDVELRCDPISGHTALYWYRQSLGQGLEFLIYFQGNSAPDKSGLPSDRFSAERTGGSVSTLTIQRTQQEDSAVYLCASTALGQNYGYTFGSGTRLTVV.

This clonotype appeared a few times. This chain links TRBV4-3 with TRBJ2-1; 12 bases line up with TRBD2. Per germline, CDR1 LGHNA and CDR2 YSLEER. V gave up 3 bases and J gave up 8 bases; unmatched junction bases: 2. The CDR3 contains 14 residues. CDR3 sequence: CASSHGLAGYEQFF. DNA of the CDR3: TGCGCCAGCAGCCACGGACTAGCGGGGTATGAGCAGTTCTTC.

This clonotype has a handful of counts. The V call is TRBV4-1, the J call TRBJ2-7; D possibly corresponds to TRBD2 (6 bases). Germline-derived CDR1 and CDR2 are MGHRA and YSYEKL. CDR3 length equals 14 residues. Trimming cost V 3 bases and J 3 bases, with 12 bases left between them. This CDR3 is CASSHLSGYYEQYF. Here the CDR3 DNA reads TGCGCCAGCAGCCATCTGAGCGGGTACTACGAGCAGTACTTC.

This clonotype was picked up a small number of times. The chain joins TRBV28 to TRBJ2-5; tentative D call: TRBD2 (5 bases). Germline assignment: CDR1 MDHEN and CDR2 SYDVKM. Trimming pared 3 bases from V and 5 bases from J, leaving 10 bases between. The CDR3 loop spans 13 amino acids. The chain's CDR3 is CASSFPSLETQYF. The CDR3 DNA reads TGTGCCAGCAGTTTCCCTAGCCTGGAGACCCAGTACTTC.

This clonotype was detected many times. This sequence joins TRBV6-5 and TRBJ2-3; 8 nucleotides agree with TRBD1. Per the germline V gene, CDR1 is MNHEY and CDR2 is SVGAGI. J was trimmed by 3 bases and V by 6 bases; bases with no gene match: 2. There are 13 residues in the CDR3. In DNA, the CDR3 is TGTGCCAGCAGGCGGACAGGGACAGATACGCAGTATTTT. Residues: CASRRTGTDTQYF.

The sample holds many counts of this clonotype. V is TRBV18 and J is TRBJ1-1; no reliable D call. The CDR3 sequence is 13 residues long. Trimming stripped 0 bases from V and 0 bases from J, with 2 bases between. The germline gives CDR1 KGHSH, CDR2 LQKENI. The CDR3 here is CASSPPVNTEAFF. DNA for the CDR3: TGTGCCAGCTCACCACCGGTGAACACTGAAGCTTTCTTT.

This clonotype was found a few times. This chain links TRBV6-6 with TRBJ1-1; D not resolved. The ends were cut back, 7 bases at V and 3 bases at J, with 15 bases in the middle. This CDR3 comprises 14 residues. Germline values: CDR1 MNHNY, CDR2 SVGAGI (reference sequence). The CDR3 protein is CASNRPGLDTEAFF. In DNA form, the CDR3 reads TGTGCCAGCAACAGACCAGGATTGGACACTGAAGCTTTCTTT.

This clonotype has more than one count but fewer than ten. This chain links TRBV6-5 with TRBJ2-3, with a possible D match to TRBD2 (7 bases). The CDR3 extends over 15 amino acids. V was trimmed by 7 bases and J by 2 bases, leaving 16 bases between them. From germline, CDR1 is MNHEY and CDR2 SVGAGI. CDR3 protein: CASTTPGGNTDTQYF. The CDR3 DNA reads as TGTGCCAGCACCACACCGGGGGGCAACACAGATACGCAGTATTTT.

This clonotype has more than one count but fewer than ten. The V gene is TRBV10-3, the J gene TRBJ2-7; D uncertain. Germline V CDR1 and CDR2: ENHRY, SYGVKD. V shed 2 bases and J shed 6 bases, with 8 bases lying between them. The CDR3 sequence is 12 residues long. The CDR3 DNA is TGTGCCATCAGTGAGGGGGTGAGCGAGCAGTACGTC. This sequence encodes CAISEGVSEQYV.

Remarks on this clonotype: At one boundary the junction diverges from the germline segment, which might be a read error. J is TRBJ2-1 and V is TRBV27; 10 nucleotides line up with TRBD2. The CDR3 sequence is 17 residues long. CDR1 and CDR2 (germline): MNHEY, SMNVEV (reference sequence). The CDR3 sequence is CASCLSRAGGPGDEQFF. The CDR3 DNA reads as TGTGCCAGCTGTTTATCGAGAGCGGGGGGGCCGGGTGATGAGCAGTTCTTC.

This chain uses TRBV7-9 with TRBJ2-5; D not certain. Germline V gene sequence: CDR1 SEHNR, CDR2 FQNEAQ (reference sequence). This CDR3 spans 14 amino acids. V was shortened by 5 bases and J by 5 bases, with 15 bases between the two germline ends. This chain's CDR3 is CASSPPGPVETQYF. The DNA for the CDR3 is TGTGCCAGCAGCCCCCCCGGTCCCGTTGAGACCCAGTACTTC.

This clonotype was counted between two and nine times. The chain combines TRBV7-9 with TRBJ1-4; 8 bases align to TRBD1. This CDR3 contains 15 residues. Germline lookup yields CDR1 SEHNR and CDR2 FQNEAQ (reference sequence). V dropped 5 bases and J dropped 8; count of bases not matched to a gene: 10. CDR3 loop: CASSPPLAGGEKLFF. CDR3 nucleotides: TGTGCCAGCAGCCCGCCCCTTGCAGGGGGCGAAAAACTGTTTTTT.

The J gene is TRBJ2-3, the V gene TRBV7-6, with D tentatively TRBD2 (5 bases). CDR1 and CDR2 from the germline V gene are SGHVS and FNYEAQ. CDR3 length equals 14 residues. V gave up 1 base and J gave up 6 bases, with 11 bases separating them. CDR3 residues: CASSLGGGGDTQYF. The CDR3 nucleotides read TGTGCCAGCAGCTTAGGAGGCGGCGGGGATACGCAGTATTTT.